This entry is about one TCR beta chain. The germline V gene has CDR1 ENHRY and CDR2 SYGVKD. J gave up 5 bases and V 3 bases, and 3 bases lay outside the gene matches. There are 14 residues in the CDR3. TCRdb's table, derived via immunoSEQ multiplex PCR, lists solely in-frame clones and lacks some. This sample carries about 50,000 clones, 90% of them seen once, and the ten largest clones take less than 6.5%. This sample was taken from a study of T cell changes during pregnancy in multiple sclerosis. The sample in question was peripheral blood, obtained after pregnancy. The gene calls are TRBV10-3 and TRBJ2-7, with 11 bases identical to TRBD1. This receptor was obtained from a female donor in good health, enrolled as a control in a pregnancy study. CDR3 loop: CAISDRDRGDEQYF. CDR3 DNA sequence: TGTGCCATCAGTGACCGGGACAGGGGGGACGAGCAGTACTTC.